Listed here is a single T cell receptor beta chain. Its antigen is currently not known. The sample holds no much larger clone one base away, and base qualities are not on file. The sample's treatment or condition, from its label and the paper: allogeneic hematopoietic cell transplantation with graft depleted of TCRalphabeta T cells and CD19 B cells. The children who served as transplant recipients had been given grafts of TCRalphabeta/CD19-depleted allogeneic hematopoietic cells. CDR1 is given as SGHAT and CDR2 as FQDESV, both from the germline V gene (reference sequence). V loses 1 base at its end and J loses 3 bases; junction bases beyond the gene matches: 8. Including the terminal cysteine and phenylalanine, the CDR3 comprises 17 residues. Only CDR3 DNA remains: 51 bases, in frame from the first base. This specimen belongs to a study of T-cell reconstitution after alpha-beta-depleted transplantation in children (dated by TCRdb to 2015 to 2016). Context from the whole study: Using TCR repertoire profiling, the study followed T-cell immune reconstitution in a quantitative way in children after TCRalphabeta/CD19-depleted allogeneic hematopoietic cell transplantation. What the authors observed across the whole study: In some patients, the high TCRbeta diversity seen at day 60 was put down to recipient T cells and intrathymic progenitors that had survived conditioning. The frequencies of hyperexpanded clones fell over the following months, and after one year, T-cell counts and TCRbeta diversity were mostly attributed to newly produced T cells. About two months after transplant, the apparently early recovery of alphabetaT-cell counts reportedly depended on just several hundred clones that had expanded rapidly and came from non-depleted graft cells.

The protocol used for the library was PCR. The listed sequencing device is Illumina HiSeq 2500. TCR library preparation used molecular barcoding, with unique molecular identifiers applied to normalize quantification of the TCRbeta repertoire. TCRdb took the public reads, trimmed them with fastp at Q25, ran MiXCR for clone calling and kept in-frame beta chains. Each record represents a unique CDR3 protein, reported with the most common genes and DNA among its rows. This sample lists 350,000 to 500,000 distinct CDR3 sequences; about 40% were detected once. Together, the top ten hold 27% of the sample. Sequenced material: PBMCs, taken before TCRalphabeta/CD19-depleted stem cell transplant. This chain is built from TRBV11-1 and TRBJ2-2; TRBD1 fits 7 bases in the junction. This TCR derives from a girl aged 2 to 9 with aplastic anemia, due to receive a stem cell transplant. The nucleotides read TGTGCCAGCAGCTTAGGCCCCTCGGACAGGCACACCGGGGAGCTGTTTTTT. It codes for CASSLGPSDRHTGELFF.